The clone carrying this TCR beta chain was counted between two and nine times. Methods used by the authors: Estimates of nucleated cell counts were drawn from the amplification of reference gene primers. The assay was immunoSEQ multiplex PCR, and TCRdb's table has in-frame clones only and misses some. V and J calls and clone size come straight from that table; D and trimming were deduced from the DNA. This table holds 320,000 or so clones, approximately 88% found once. Participants had their cohort set by participant-reported clinical history. The source of the sample is a study of blood T cell repertoires in COVID-19. Study at large: In each case, the material was cDNA or gDNA derived from T cells, B-cell-depleted T cells, or PBMCs.

The V end was cut by 4 bases, the J end by 8 bases, with 5 bases between. Germline V gives CDR1 SGHTA, CDR2 FQGTGA. The CDR3 is 11 residues long. The chain has TRBV7-3 and TRBJ2-2; unclear D gene. The receptor was isolated from a man aged 25-45 years who had recovered from COVID-19. The specimen was PBMCs or T cells enriched from blood (not recorded which). CDR3 protein: CASSSGGELFF. The CDR3, as DNA: TGTGCCAGCAGCTCCGGTGGGGAGCTGTTTTTT.